These T cell receptor beta chains were read from a single sample in a study of shared clonotypes between healthy human individuals. Measured with immunoSEQ multiplex PCR; TCRdb has only the in-frame clones, and not every one. The sample lists about a million clones, approximately 77% occurring once. Sequenced: memory CD4+ T cells from PBMCs. These receptors originate from a man aged 18 to 30 in good health. Some clones in this sample may be carry-over from other donors' samples. The CDR3 runs from the conserved cysteine through the conserved F or W. A D gene is named only where the DNA matches it firmly.

V gene	D gene	J gene	CDR3 protein
TRBV7-9	.	TRBJ1-1	CASSPYLGGVLMEAFF
TRBV15	.	TRBJ2-1	CATTLRGGPGYNEQFF
TRBV27	.	TRBJ2-1	CASSSRSTGPYNEQFF
TRBV6-5	.	TRBJ2-2	CASGPLATNTGELFF
TRBV7-2	TRBD2	TRBJ2-7	CASSFGLADTYEQYF
TRBV19	TRBD2	TRBJ2-1	CASSSGGSYNEQFF
TRBV5-1	TRBD1	TRBJ2-3	CASSSGGRGPTDTQYF
TRBV7-8	.	TRBJ2-7	CASSLNAATAYEQYF
TRBV5-1	TRBD1	TRBJ2-7	CASTRDSIVYEQYF
TRBV18	.	TRBJ1-1	CASSRTRISEAFF
TRBV28	TRBD2	TRBJ2-1	CASRGVAGAVNEQFF
TRBV11-1	TRBD1	TRBJ2-1	CASSPGGSYNEQFF
TRBV27	.	TRBJ1-1	CASSSLTGLNTEAFF
TRBV7-3	TRBD1	TRBJ2-1	CASSLTGNSYNEQFF
TRBV5-1	TRBD1	TRBJ1-5	CASSLGAGGGSQPQHF
TRBV29-1	.	TRBJ2-7	CSVGGGDEQYF
TRBV30	.	TRBJ2-2	CAWKPLGTSTGELFF
TRBV28	.	TRBJ1-5	CASEGIDNQPQHF
TRBV9	.	TRBJ2-7	CASSLNSYEQYF
TRBV2	.	TRBJ1-5	CASSDSFVGHQPQHF
TRBV7-8	TRBD1	TRBJ2-1	CASSHGQGSYNEQFF
TRBV29-1	.	TRBJ2-1	CSVEWVTDTYNEQFF
TRBV7-3	TRBD2	TRBJ2-1	CASSLTMGLAGRPDNEQFF
TRBV2	TRBD1	TRBJ1-2	CASSEGTAIYGYTF
TRBV7-3	.	TRBJ2-7	CASSPGTNAEQYF
TRBV18	TRBD1	TRBJ1-1	CASSGQGSGEAFF
TRBV28	TRBD1	TRBJ1-1	CASSLLTGGPNTEAFF
TRBV7-2	.	TRBJ1-4	CASSQRPRDEKLFF
TRBV5-1	.	TRBJ2-6	CASRSGSGANVLTF
TRBV29-1	.	TRBJ2-3	CSVETGTDTQYF
TRBV5-1	TRBD1	TRBJ1-1	CASSLVTGGRTEAFF
TRBV28	.	TRBJ1-5	CASTEGGSNQPQHF
TRBV18	.	TRBJ2-2	CASSPGQGGTGELFF
TRBV18	TRBD1	TRBJ2-7	CASSQITGGQNYEQYF
TRBV7-6	TRBD1	TRBJ2-6	CASSPIPRDRISGANVLTF
TRBV5-1	.	TRBJ2-1	CASSLGPEPYNEQFF
TRBV6-1	.	TRBJ1-2	CASSATGENYGYTF